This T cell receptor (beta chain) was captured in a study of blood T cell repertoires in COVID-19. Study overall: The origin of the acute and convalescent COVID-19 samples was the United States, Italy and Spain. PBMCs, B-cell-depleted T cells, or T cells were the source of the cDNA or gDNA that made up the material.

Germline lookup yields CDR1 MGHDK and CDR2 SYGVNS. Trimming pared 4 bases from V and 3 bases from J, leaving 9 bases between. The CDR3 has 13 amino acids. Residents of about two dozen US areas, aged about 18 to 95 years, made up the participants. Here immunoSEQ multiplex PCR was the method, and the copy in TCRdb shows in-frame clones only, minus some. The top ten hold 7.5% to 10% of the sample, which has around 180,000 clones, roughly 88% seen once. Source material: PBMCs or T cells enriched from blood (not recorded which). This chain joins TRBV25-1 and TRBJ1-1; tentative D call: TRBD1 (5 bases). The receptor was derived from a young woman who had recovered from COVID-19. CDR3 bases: TGTGCCAGCAGTGCAGGGCAGCACACTGAAGCTTTCTTT. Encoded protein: CASSAGQHTEAFF.